One and the same sample provided the 18 T cell receptor beta chains below, sequenced in a study of regulatory T cells in long-lasting Graves disease. Both iRepertoire HTBI primers and Arm-PCR of CDR3 regions were used to build the TCR beta libraries. TCRdb processed the multiplex PCR reads anew with MiXCR; each CDR3 protein has one entry. The sample shows hundreds of thousands of distinct CDR3 sequences, more than 20% of them seen only once. The time point here: persistent/refractory GD, antithyroid drugs over 5 years with positive TRAb. Making the TCR library involved RNA that had been extracted from PBMCs. This specimen was peripheral blood mononuclear cells (PBMCs), taken when the disease was refractory, from a patient treated with antithyroid drugs. The receptors originated from a female donor with Graves disease.

This clonotype was seen more than once but under ten times. The CDR3 bases are TGCAGTGCTACTGGGACTAGCGGTTATACCGGGGAGCTGTTTTTT. Translation: CSATGTSGYTGELFF. The gene calls are TRBV20-1 and TRBJ2-2, with TRBD2 identical over 11 bases. V trimming: 4 bases; J trimming: 5 bases; junction bases outside the gene matches: 6. In germline, CDR1 is DFQATT, CDR2 SNEGSKA (reference sequence). The CDR3 totals 15 residues.

In its sample, this clonotype was seen a few times. A single base separates this from a much larger clone, so it may be a read error. This chain links TRBV7-2 with TRBJ1-1; D ambiguous. The CDR3 runs to 12 residues. The germline V gene encodes CDR1 SGHTA and CDR2 FQGNSA. The CDR3 DNA is TGTGCCGGCAGCTTCTGGGGAACTGAAGCTTTCTTT. Its protein product is CAGSFWGTEAFF. The full variable domain, with the rest looked up from reference TRBV7-2 and TRBJ1-1, is GAGVSQSPSNKVTEKGKDVELRCDPISGHTALYWYRQSLGQGLEFLIYFQGNSAPDKSGLPSDRFSAERTGGSVSTLTIQRTQQEDSAVYLCAGSFWGTEAFFGQGTRLTVV.

The chain links TRBV5-1 to TRBJ2-7; D uncertain. Trimming cost V 5 bases and J 3 bases, with 12 bases left between them. This CDR3 is 13 amino acids long. The germline V gene encodes CDR1 SGHRS and CDR2 YFSETQ. This chain's CDR3 is CASSTGPDYEQYF. DNA for the CDR3: TGCGCCAGCAGTACCGGGCCAGACTACGAGCAGTACTTC.

This clonotype was seen ten or more times. Written as DNA, the CDR3 is TGTGCCAGCAGTTACTCGAAGCTAGCGGTCCAAGAGACCCAGTACTTC. Encoded protein: CASSYSKLAVQETQYF. J is TRBJ2-5 and V is TRBV6-5, with 7 bases identical to TRBD2. CDR1 and CDR2 (germline): MNHEY, SVGAGI. V gave up 0 bases and J gave up 1 base; unmatched junction bases: 5. The CDR3 length is 16 residues.

This clonotype was seen ten or more times. The chain links TRBV7-8 to TRBJ1-2; no reliable D call. The germline V gene has CDR1 SGHVS and CDR2 FQNEAQ. The CDR3 is 16 residues long. V lost 3 bases to trimming and J lost 0 bases, with 14 bases between them. This CDR3 reads CASSFPGVDPNYGYTF. The DNA of the CDR3 is TGTGCCAGCAGCTTCCCCGGGGTGGACCCTAACTATGGCTACACCTTC.

This clonotype was found a few times. The chain uses TRBV12-3 or TRBV12-4 and TRBJ2-7; D is undetermined. The V and J ends lost 1 base and 9 bases respectively, with 13 bases between them. The CDR3 is made up of 13 amino acids. The CDR3: CASSLGSDSMQYF. The CDR3 coding sequence is TGTGCCAGCAGTTTAGGATCAGATAGCATGCAGTACTTC.

Turning to this clonotype: A much bigger clone sits one base away, suggesting this may be a read error. The conserved phenylalanine or tryptophan is not found at the CDR3 terminus, so this likely reflects a read error. This chain links TRBV10-3 with TRBJ2-5; the D gene is possibly TRBD1 (6 bases). Germline CDR1 and CDR2: ENHRY and SYGVKD. The CDR3 is made up of 15 amino acids. Trimming removed 2 bases at V and 2 bases at J, with 12 bases between. The CDR3 loop reads CAISELRQEQETQYS. The DNA of the CDR3 is TGTGCCATCAGTGAGCTACGACAGGAGCAAGAGACCCAGTACTCC.

This clonotype was picked up a small number of times. The chain combines TRBV20-1 with TRBJ2-7; 9 nucleotides match TRBD2. The germline CDR1 and CDR2 sequences are DFQATT and SNEGSKA (reference sequence). The CDR3 extends over 15 amino acids. With 0 bases clipped from V and 5 bases from J, the junction kept 8 bases outside the gene matches. The CDR3 sequence is CSARDLTSGFNEQYF. The CDR3 DNA follows: TGCAGTGCTAGAGATCTAACTAGCGGGTTCAACGAGCAGTACTTC.

At least ten counts were recorded for this clonotype. The chain couples TRBV28 to TRBJ2-7; 9 bases match TRBD1. Germline V gene lookup returns CDR1 MDHEN and CDR2 SYDVKM. The V and J ends lost 6 bases and 5 bases, in that order; junction bases with no gene match: 11. The CDR3 contains 15 residues. Here the CDR3 reads CASRHTGQGADEQYF. The CDR3 coding sequence is TGTGCCAGCAGGCACACGGGACAGGGAGCGGACGAGCAGTACTTC. Full variable domain (remainder filled in from reference TRBV28 and TRBJ2-7): DVKVTQSSRYLVKRTGEKVFLECVQDMDHENMFWYRQDPGLGLRLIYFSYDVKMKEKGDIPEGYSVSREKKERFSLILESASTNQTSMYLCASRHTGQGADEQYFGPGTRLTVT.

In this sample, this clonotype turned up many times. The V gene is TRBV24-1, the J gene TRBJ1-5, with D uncertain. Looked up from germline, CDR1 is KGHDR and CDR2 is SFDVKD. V dropped 5 bases and J dropped 5 bases, with 9 bases sitting between them. The CDR3 totals 13 residues. CDR3 DNA: TGTGCCACCAGTGCGTGGGGAGATCAGCCCCAGCATTTT. Translated: CATSAWGDQPQHF.

This clonotype was seen repeatedly, ten times or more. The V and J genes are TRBV14 and TRBJ1-2; no firm D call. This CDR3 spans 13 amino acids. Germline CDR1 reads SGHDN; CDR2 reads FVKESK. Trimming pared 1 base from V and 2 bases from J, leaving 5 bases between. The CDR3 sequence: CASSQGPNYGYTF. The CDR3 nucleotides are TGTGCCAGCAGCCAAGGCCCGAACTATGGCTACACCTTC.

This clonotype was observed many times. V is TRBV6-1 and J is TRBJ2-7, with 8 positions matching TRBD2. Germline values: CDR1 MNHNS, CDR2 SASEGT. This CDR3 region has 13 residues. After removal of 4 bases from V and 6 bases from J, the junction contained 5 bases not matched to a gene. CDR3 in DNA: TGTGCCAGCAGTGTCGGCGGGAGGACCGAGCAGTACTTC. Translation: CASSVGGRTEQYF.

This clonotype was detected many times. The chain joins TRBV11-1 to TRBJ2-7; TRBD1 matches 9 bases. This CDR3 is 13 amino acids long. V shed 4 bases, J shed 6 bases, and the junction held 4 bases outside the gene matches. CDR1 is SGHAT and CDR2 is FQDESV in the germline V gene (reference sequence). The CDR3 is CASSWDRAGEQYF. CDR3 in DNA: TGTGCCAGCAGCTGGGACAGGGCGGGCGAGCAGTACTTC. Drawing the rest from reference TRBV11-1 and TRBJ2-7, the complete variable domain is EAEVAQSPRYKITEKSQAVAFWCDPISGHATLYWYRQILGQGPELLVQFQDESVVDDSQLPKDRFSAERLKGVDSTLKIQPAELGDSAMYLCASSWDRAGEQYFGPGTRLTVT.

This clonotype was observed a few times. V gene TRBV20-1 combines with J gene TRBJ2-7; D not resolved. Germline CDR1 is DFQATT and CDR2 is SNEGSKA (reference sequence). Trimming stripped 1 base from V and 2 bases from J, with 12 bases between. The CDR3 consists of 14 residues. DNA for the CDR3: TGCAGTGCTAGAGGCCCTGATGTAACCTACGAGCAGTACTTC. Its protein is CSARGPDVTYEQYF.

In this sample, this clonotype turned up a few times. The rearrangement joins TRBV6-5 to TRBJ2-7; D possibly matches TRBD1 or TRBD2 (5 bases each). The germline gives CDR1 MNHEY, CDR2 SVGAGI. Trimming took 2 bases from V and 5 from J, leaving 19 bases between them. The CDR3 length is 16 residues. Here the CDR3 DNA reads TGTGCCAGCAGTTACGGGACGACTGGAACGCTGCACGAGCAGTACTTC. This gives the protein CASSYGTTGTLHEQYF.

This clonotype was seen many times. The V gene is TRBV2, the J gene TRBJ2-7; D is ambiguous. The length of the CDR3 is 15 residues. The V and J ends lost 1 base and 2 bases respectively, with 12 bases between them. Germline CDR1 is SNHLY and CDR2 is FYNNEI. CDR3: CASSEDLGTTYEQYF. As DNA, the CDR3 is TGTGCCAGCAGTGAAGATCTGGGAACCACCTACGAGCAGTACTTC.

In this sample, this clonotype turned up many times. The gene calls are TRBV20-1 and TRBJ1-2, with no clear D. Looked up from germline, CDR1 is DFQATT and CDR2 is SNEGSKA (reference sequence). The CDR3 contains 13 residues. Trimming removed 2 bases at V and 7 bases at J, with 14 bases between. Here the CDR3 reads CSARNVGERGYTF. The CDR3 DNA reads as TGCAGTGCTAGAAACGTCGGGGAGCGTGGCTACACCTTC.

V usage is TRBV11-2 and J usage is TRBJ2-2, with D hard to call. From germline, CDR1 is SGHAT and CDR2 FQNNGV. V was pared by 6 bases and J by 4 bases, with 15 bases between. This CDR3 is 15 amino acids long. CDR3 amino acids: CASSSGLSATGELFF. CDR3 coding DNA: TGTGCCAGCAGTTCCGGTTTATCGGCCACCGGGGAGCTGTTTTTT.